These T cell receptor beta chains were read from a single sample in a study of blood T cell repertoires in COVID-19. Profiled with immunoSEQ multiplex PCR; TCRdb holds only in-frame clones, not every one. This sample has a few hundred thousand clones; 70% to 90% occur once, and the top ten carry about 0.64%. The sequenced sample was peripheral blood. These receptors were obtained from a human donor in a cohort sampled during active COVID-19. CDR3s include the opening cysteine and the closing phenylalanine or tryptophan. D genes are given only for firm matches. Size tells how often a clone was seen (once, few, many) or the class of an expanded clone, and some rows leave it out.

clone_size,d_call,v_call,j_call,cdr3_length,cdr3_aa,cdr3_nt
many,TRBD2,TRBV7-9,TRBJ2-7,14,CATLIAGSSYEQYF,TGTGCCACCCTGATAGCGGGCAGCTCCTACGAGCAGTACTTC
.,TRBD1,TRBV5-1,TRBJ1-1,16,CASSLSQTGGLLEAFF,TGCGCCAGCAGTTTATCTCAGACAGGGGGCCTGCTTGAAGCTTTCTTT
.,TRBD2,TRBV10-3,TRBJ2-3,15,CAIRLSGSGGDTQYF,TGTGCCATCAGGCTTAGCGGGAGCGGGGGTGATACGCAGTATTTT
.,TRBD1,TRBV4-3,TRBJ1-5,16,CASSQGTGAGNQPQHF,TGCGCCAGCAGCCAAGGTACAGGGGCGGGCAATCAGCCCCAGCATTTT
.,.,TRBV29-1,TRBJ1-1,14,CSATLDLASTEAFF,TGCAGCGCTACGCTCGACTTGGCATCGACTGAAGCTTTCTTT
once,TRBD2,TRBV11-1,TRBJ2-5,15,CASSSPGTTQETQYF,TGTGCCAGCAGCTCCCCCGGGACTACTCAAGAGACCCAGTACTTC
.,.,TRBV5-1,TRBJ2-7,13,CASSYRVSYEQYF,TGCGCCAGCAGCTACAGGGTTTCCTACGAGCAGTACTTC
.,.,TRBV20-1,TRBJ2-7,11,CSARDSPEQYF,TGCAGTGCTAGAGACTCCCCCGAGCAGTACTTC
.,.,TRBV3-1/TRBV3-2,TRBJ1-5,14,CASSQDRTNQPQHF,TGTGCCAGCAGCCAAGATAGGACAAATCAGCCCCAGCATTTT
few,.,TRBV3-1/TRBV3-2,TRBJ2-1,12,CASSQEEPEQFF,TGTGCCAGCAGCCAAGAGGAGCCTGAGCAGTTCTTC
.,.,TRBV19,TRBJ2-3,17,CASSTLHGVAGTDTQYF,TGTGCCAGTAGTACCCTACATGGGGTCGCGGGGACAGATACGCAGTATTTT
.,TRBD2,TRBV29-1,TRBJ2-3,14,CSVEGAGATDTQYF,TGCAGCGTTGAGGGAGCGGGGGCCACAGATACGCAGTATTTT
once,TRBD1,TRBV5-8,TRBJ1-5,16,CASSFTGDLSNQPQHF,TGTGCCAGCAGCTTTACAGGGGACCTTAGCAATCAGCCCCAGCATTTT
.,.,TRBV19,TRBJ1-5,15,CASSIDAPSDQPQHF,TGTGCCAGTAGTATAGATGCCCCCAGCGATCAGCCCCAGCATTTT
.,.,TRBV6-2/TRBV6-3,TRBJ1-1,13,CASSYSGGYEAFF,TGTGCCAGCAGTTACTCCGGCGGCTATGAAGCTTTCTTT
.,TRBD2,TRBV6-1,TRBJ2-5,16,CASSEGSGRAVETQYF,TGTGCCAGCAGTGAGGGTAGCGGGAGGGCCGTGGAGACCCAGTACTTC
.,.,TRBV24-1,TRBJ1-5,12,CATRSGWQPQHF,TGTGCCACTAGGAGTGGATGGCAGCCCCAGCATTTT
.,TRBD2,TRBV4-1,TRBJ2-7,21,CASSQGVGRLAGSVGSYEQYF,TGCGCCAGCAGCCAAGGTGTCGGGAGACTAGCGGGGTCGGTTGGCTCCTACGAGCAGTACTTC
.,TRBD1,TRBV10-3,TRBJ1-2,14,CAISVTGSNYGYTF,TGTGCCATCAGTGTGACAGGGAGTAACTATGGCTACACCTTC
.,.,TRBV7-8,TRBJ1-6,17,CASSFPPDRTLNSPLHF,TGTGCCAGCAGCTTCCCACCGGACAGAACACTTAATTCACCCCTCCACTTT
.,.,TRBV13,TRBJ2-5,14,CASSLGSKQETQYF,TGTGCCAGCAGCTTAGGTAGTAAGCAAGAGACCCAGTACTTC
.,TRBD2,TRBV7-7,TRBJ2-1,15,CASSFSGGAGNEQFF,TGTGCCAGCAGCTTTAGCGGGGGGGCCGGAAATGAGCAGTTCTTC
many,.,TRBV18,TRBJ2-1,15,CASSPNGQSYNEQFF,TGTGCCAGCTCACCTAATGGACAGTCCTACAATGAGCAGTTCTTC
.,TRBD1,TRBV11-2,TRBJ1-1,14,CASRQGGFPTGTFF,TGTGCCAGCAGACAGGGGGGATTCCCTACCGGAACTTTCTTT
.,.,TRBV10-3,TRBJ1-1,13,CAISDNGQHEAFF,TGTGCCATCAGTGACAATGGACAGCATGAAGCTTTCTTT
.,TRBD1,TRBV28,TRBJ2-7,16,CASSLGFRDRGNEQYF,TGTGCCAGCAGTTTAGGATTTCGTGACAGGGGAAACGAGCAGTACTTC
.,.,TRBV19,TRBJ2-7,14,CASSFTGDQSEQYF,TGTGCCAGTAGTTTCACAGGTGATCAAAGCGAGCAGTACTTC